The 20 T cell receptor beta chains below were found in one sample sequenced in a study of beta chain features in type 1 diabetes. Study-level points and caveats: All four CD4+ subsets from Type 1 diabetes patients carried moderately but significantly shorter TCRB CDR3s.

Sequencing targeted expressed TCRB transcripts, as all isolated RNA had been reverse transcribed. The table came from immunoSEQ multiplex PCR; TCRdb's copy has only in-frame clones and leaves some out. Here the sample spans 20,000 to 30,000 clones, 55% to 70% being singletons. Antigen specificity for these receptors is unknown. Material for sequencing was Tregs from blood. These TCRs come from a man younger than 35 with type 1 diabetes.

The chain uses TRBV7-2 and TRBJ2-3; 7 bases match TRBD2. This CDR3 contains 13 residues. The V and J ends lost 4 bases and 6 bases, in that order; junction bases with no gene match: 4. Per the germline V gene, CDR1 is SGHTA and CDR2 is FQGNSA. CDR3 in amino acids: CASSWVGGDTQYF. In nucleotides, the CDR3 is TGTGCCAGCAGCTGGGTGGGGGGGGATACGCAGTATTTT.

The chain links TRBV5-1 to TRBJ2-5, with 7 nucleotides matching TRBD1. With V trimmed by 1 base and J by 1 base, 4 bases remained unmatched. This CDR3 has 15 residues. The V gene's germline CDR1 is SGHRS and CDR2 YFSETQ. The CDR3 sequence is CASSLSPGGQETQYF. The CDR3 nucleotides read TGCGCCAGCAGCTTGTCCCCAGGGGGCCAAGAGACCCAGTACTTC.

The CDR3 DNA sequence: TGTGCCAGCTCGCCAGATTGGACTCGGGAGACCCAGTACTTC. It yields the protein CASSPDWTRETQYF. The V call is TRBV6-5, the J call TRBJ2-5; D might be TRBD2 (5 bases). The CDR3 has 14 residues. V lost 8 bases to trimming and J lost 5 bases, with 18 bases between them. Germline CDR1 and CDR2: MNHEY and SVGAGI.

This chain uses TRBV5-1 with TRBJ2-1; perhaps TRBD1 as D (5 bases). The CDR3 has 16 residues. V lost 0 bases and J lost 2, with 12 bases in between. Looked up from germline, CDR1 is SGHRS and CDR2 is YFSETQ. CDR3 sequence reads: CASSLGRQGTYNEQFF. CDR3 DNA sequence: TGCGCCAGCAGCTTGGGTCGGCAGGGTACCTACAATGAGCAGTTCTTC.

The chain couples TRBV5-1 to TRBJ2-5; D unresolved. CDR3 length: 13 amino acids. The V gene lost 4 bases and the J gene lost 0 bases, with 7 bases spanning the gap. Germline CDR1 and CDR2: SGHRS and YFSETQ. Here the CDR3 reads CASSVPYQETQYF. DNA of the CDR3: TGCGCCAGCAGCGTCCCGTACCAAGAGACCCAGTACTTC.

The rearrangement links TRBV28 to TRBJ1-2; TRBD1 agrees at 9 bases. CDR1 and CDR2 (germline): MDHEN, SYDVKM. The CDR3 loop spans 22 amino acids. The junction had 31 bases not matched to a gene; V was cut back by 3 bases and J by 8 bases. The CDR3 loop reads CASSFGFSFVVSKTGGVQGYTF. CDR3 nucleotide sequence: TGTGCCAGCAGTTTTGGATTCTCCTTCGTGGTCTCAAAGACAGGGGGTGTGCAGGGCTACACCTTC.

V and J are TRBV27 and TRBJ2-1; TRBD2 agrees at 8 bases. V was clipped by 6 bases and J by 10 bases; unmatched bases: 11. The V gene's germline CDR1 is MNHEY and CDR2 SMNVEV (reference sequence). CDR3 length: 14 amino acids. CDR3 bases: TGTGCCAGCAGCCAAGATAGGGCTAGCGGGGAGCAGTTCTTC. As protein: CASSQDRASGEQFF.

This chain connects TRBV5-5 to TRBJ2-7; 10 bases align to TRBD2. CDR1 is SGHKS, CDR2 YYEKEE, per germline (reference sequence). With 3 bases clipped from V and 6 bases from J, the junction kept 9 bases outside the gene matches. CDR3 length: 15 residues. The CDR3 DNA is TGTGCCAGCAGCTCGACGGGACTAGCGTTCTCCGAGCAGTACTTC. Its protein is CASSSTGLAFSEQYF. The complete variable domain, with remaining parts taken from reference TRBV5-5 and TRBJ2-7, reads DAGVTQSPTHLIKTRGQQVTLRCSPISGHKSVSWYQQVLGQGPQFIFQYYEKEERGRGNFPDRFSARQFPNYSSELNVNALLLGDSALYLCASSSTGLAFSEQYFGPGTRLTVT.

The sample holds a few counts of this clone. The chain couples TRBV2 to TRBJ2-7; D might be TRBD2 (6 bases). This CDR3 contains 14 residues. V lost 5 bases, J lost 1 base, and 12 bases lay in between. Per germline, CDR1 SNHLY and CDR2 FYNNEI. The CDR3 DNA is TGTGCCAGCAGTACGACTAGTAGGTCCTACGAGCAGTACTTC. It yields the protein CASSTTSRSYEQYF.

This rearrangement joins TRBV27 to TRBJ2-6; D remains unclear. This CDR3 is 17 amino acids long. Germline CDR1 and CDR2: MNHEY and SMNVEV (reference sequence). V was cut by 3 bases and J by 0 bases, with 12 bases left in between. The CDR3 nucleotides read TGTGCCAGCAGTTTGTTCGGTAGTCTCTCTGGGGCCAACGTCCTGACTTTC. This encodes CASSLFGSLSGANVLTF.

The V call is TRBV7-2, the J call TRBJ1-2, with 7 bases fitting TRBD1. V dropped 4 bases and J dropped 5; count of bases not matched to a gene: 4. CDR1 is SGHTA and CDR2 is FQGNSA in the germline V gene. The CDR3 loop spans 13 amino acids. The DNA for the CDR3 is TGTGCCAGCAGCTCCTCACAGGGGTATGGCTACACCTTC. This sequence encodes CASSSSQGYGYTF.

This chain connects TRBV7-2 to TRBJ2-7; 8 bases line up with TRBD1. This CDR3 has 14 residues. V was pared by 4 bases and J by 6 bases, with 8 bases of the junction left unmatched. Germline CDR1 and CDR2: SGHTA and FQGNSA. The CDR3 region is CASSSTGVTIEQYF. The CDR3 region has the DNA TGTGCCAGCAGCTCGACAGGGGTTACGATCGAGCAGTACTTC.

This chain uses TRBV5-1 with TRBJ2-1; TRBD1 agrees at 12 bases. The germline CDR1 and CDR2 sequences are SGHRS and YFSETQ. The trim removed 4 bases at V and 9 bases at J, leaving 20 bases unmatched. This CDR3 region has 19 residues. The CDR3 reads CASSITLSVGQGAEGEQFF. The CDR3 DNA sequence: TGCGCCAGCAGCATAACCCTGTCTGTGGGACAGGGGGCAGAGGGTGAGCAGTTCTTC.

V gene TRBV10-3 combines with J gene TRBJ2-7; 7 bases agree with TRBD1. Trimming took 3 bases from V and 5 from J; bases not matched to a gene: 13. Germline loops: CDR1 ENHRY, CDR2 SYGVKD. The CDR3 consists of 16 residues. In nucleotides, the CDR3 is TGTGCCATCAGTGATCCTACCTACAGGGGATTCCACGAGCAGTACTTC. Encoded protein: CAISDPTYRGFHEQYF.

V gene TRBV28 combines with J gene TRBJ2-7; TRBD1 matches 11 bases. The CDR3 covers 15 residues. Germline CDR1 reads MDHEN; CDR2 reads SYDVKM. The trim removed 1 base at V and 8 bases at J, leaving 7 bases unmatched. In nucleotides, the CDR3 is TGTGCCAGCAGTTTATCATGGACAGGGGGCGCCAAGCAGTACTTC. Protein: CASSLSWTGGAKQYF.

CDR3 in amino acids: CASRRAGVYNEQFF. CDR3 bases: TGTGCCAGCAGGAGGGCAGGGGTTTACAATGAGCAGTTCTTC. The chain is built from TRBV5-6 and TRBJ2-1, with D tentatively TRBD1 (6 bases). The CDR3 extends over 14 amino acids. Germline assignment: CDR1 SGHDT and CDR2 YYEEEE. Trimming removed 5 bases from V and 4 bases from J, with 13 bases in between.

This chain joins TRBV28 and TRBJ2-1, with no clear D. This CDR3 region has 16 residues. V was cut by 2 bases and J by 7 bases, with 18 bases left in between. Germline V gene data show CDR1 as MDHEN and CDR2 as SYDVKM. The CDR3 region is CASSLAGEYPRNEQFF. CDR3 bases: TGTGCCAGCAGTTTAGCTGGAGAGTATCCGAGGAATGAGCAGTTCTTC.

This rearrangement joins TRBV5-1 to TRBJ2-3; 8 nucleotides line up with TRBD2. Germline CDR1 and CDR2: SGHRS and YFSETQ. The trim removed 1 base at V and 9 bases at J, leaving 10 bases unmatched. CDR3 size: 15 residues. CDR3 bases: TGCGCCAGCAGCTTGTACGGGGGGGCATTGAAGACGCAGTATTTT. Translation: CASSLYGGALKTQYF.

V is TRBV15 and J is TRBJ2-3, with 14 bases lining up with TRBD2. Germline values: CDR1 LNHNV, CDR2 YYDKDF (reference sequence). Trimming removed 5 bases from V and 6 bases from J; junction bases left unmatched: 10. The CDR3 length is 17 residues. Written as DNA, the CDR3 is TGTGCCACCAGCTTACTGGGACTAGCGGGAGCGACTGATACGCAGTATTTT. Its protein is CATSLLGLAGATDTQYF.

The gene calls are TRBV7-9 and TRBJ1-5; D uncertain. Germline CDR1 SEHNR, CDR2 FQNEAQ (reference sequence). V gave up 5 bases and J gave up 4 bases, with 6 bases separating them. The CDR3 length is 12 residues. CDR3 nucleotides: TGTGCCAGCAGCCTAACTAATCAGCCCCAGCATTTT. Its protein is CASSLTNQPQHF.